This TCR beta chain is drawn from a study of human T cells and chemical hapten exposure. In the original analysis: Counts of TCRs in each sample centred on a median of about 95,000 and extended from around 25,000 to 690,000. TCRdb recomputed calls from the RACE reads with MiXCR, one row per CDR3 protein. These V and J calls derive from TCRdb rather than the authors' analysis. The table includes 90,000 to 110,000 distinct CDR3 sequences, 9% to 9.5% detected once. Overall study results and limits: It was expanded TCRs that formed significantly more large CDR3 similarity clusters than controls did. Given that the donors had alopecia, their immune response may differ from that seen in healthy people. Unchanged with DPC sensitization were TCRs above 1 in 1000 frequency.

The V gene lost 3 bases and the J gene lost 3 bases, with 9 bases spanning the gap. This CDR3 contains 13 residues. In germline, CDR1 is DFQATT, CDR2 SNEGSKA (reference sequence). In this sample, this clonotype turned up many times. Its specificity is not known. Documented time point: patch test 2, 6 weeks after DPC sensitization. Treatment meaning: therapeutic diphenylcyclopropenone sensitization with weekly scalp DPC. The sample was whole blood, taken in connection with sensitization to the hapten diphenylcyclopropenone (DPC). The receptor's source is a woman aged 40 to 55 with alopecia areata. Some clones in this sample may be carry-over from other donors' samples. This chain joins TRBV20-1 and TRBJ1-5, with D possibly TRBD1 on 6 matching bases. The CDR3 loop is CSARRGANQPQHF. DNA for the CDR3: TGCAGTGCTAGGCGGGGGGCCAATCAGCCCCAGCATTTT.